Following are 30 T cell receptor beta chains from one sample sequenced in a study of blood T cell repertoires in COVID-19. Assay used: immunoSEQ multiplex PCR; TCRdb lists only in-frame clones, some missing. This sample yields around 240,000 clones, of which about 80% are seen a single time; 1.9% belongs to the top ten. Sequenced sample: peripheral blood. Source of these receptors: a woman of 80 years or more with acute or convalescent COVID-19.

The chain employs TRBV11-2 and TRBJ2-7; tentatively, D is TRBD2 (5 bases). From germline, CDR1 is SGHAT and CDR2 FQNNGV. This CDR3 region has 15 residues. V was shortened by 4 bases and J by 2 bases, with 15 bases between the two germline ends. The chain's CDR3 is CASSYTTGSPYEQYF. CDR3 nucleotide sequence: TGTGCCAGCAGCTACACAACGGGGAGCCCCTACGAGCAGTACTTC.

This clone was found a few times. The chain employs TRBV9 and TRBJ1-6; maybe TRBD1 (5 bases). The CDR3 runs 14 residues. Germline loops: CDR1 SGDLS, CDR2 YYNGEE. V lost 4 bases and J lost 13, with 18 bases in between. Here the CDR3 reads CASSQVVGKGPLHF. In DNA, the CDR3 is TGTGCCAGCAGCCAGGTGGTGGGGAAGGGGCCCCTCCACTTT.

This rearrangement joins TRBV19 to TRBJ1-2, with 7 bases fitting TRBD1. Germline V lookup: CDR1 LNHDA, CDR2 SQIVND (reference sequence). Trimming removed 4 bases from V and 5 bases from J; junction bases left unmatched: 7. This CDR3 has 14 amino acids. CDR3 region: CASSTRDSIYGYTF. The DNA for the CDR3 is TGTGCCAGTAGTACCCGGGACAGTATATATGGCTACACCTTC.

This rearrangement joins TRBV6-5 to TRBJ1-2, with TRBD1 matching over 7 bases. CDR3 length: 12 amino acids. J was trimmed by 1 base and V by 8 bases; bases with no gene match: 1. Germline CDR1 MNHEY, CDR2 SVGAGI. CDR3 in amino acids: CASHRGNYGYTF. CDR3 in DNA: TGTGCCAGCCACAGGGGTAACTATGGCTACACCTTC.

J is TRBJ2-3 and V is TRBV4-3, with 10 bases that match TRBD2. The CDR3 runs 17 residues. Losses at the gene ends were 2 bases for V and 3 bases for J; bases not matched to a gene: 8. CDR1 and CDR2 from the germline V gene are LGHNA and YSLEER. CDR3 protein: CASSQSLAGGLTDTQYF. The DNA of the CDR3 is TGCGCCAGCAGCCAAAGTTTAGCGGGGGGCTTGACAGATACGCAGTATTTT.

The chain uses TRBV4-3 and TRBJ2-3, with 14 positions matching TRBD2. V lost 0 bases and J lost 6; bases outside the gene matches: 2. The length of the CDR3 is 16 residues. Germline CDR1 LGHNA, CDR2 YSLEER. CDR3 region: CASSQDRTSGGDTQYF. Written as DNA, the CDR3 is TGCGCCAGCAGCCAAGATAGGACTAGCGGGGGGGATACGCAGTATTTT.

The chain combines TRBV5-6 with TRBJ1-1; a possible D gene is TRBD1 (5 bases). V shed 3 bases and J shed 4 bases, with 16 bases lying between them. This CDR3 is 15 amino acids long. Germline V gene lookup returns CDR1 SGHDT and CDR2 YYEEEE. The DNA for the CDR3 is TGTGCCAGCAGCTGGGGCGGTAGGGGAGGCACTGAAGCTTTCTTT. Translating it yields CASSWGGRGGTEAFF.

The chain combines TRBV5-4 with TRBJ2-5, with TRBD2 as a possible D gene (5 bases). V lost 7 bases, J lost 5 bases, and 15 bases lay in between. There are 13 residues in the CDR3. Germline V gene lookup returns CDR1 SGHNT and CDR2 YYREEE (reference sequence). The DNA of the CDR3 is TGTGCCAGCTCCACGGGGAGATGGGAGACCCAGTACTTC. Amino acids: CASSTGRWETQYF.

This clone was counted a few times. The chain employs TRBV19 and TRBJ2-2, with D perhaps matching TRBD2 (5 bases). Germline loops: CDR1 LNHDA, CDR2 SQIVND (reference sequence). V lost 2 bases and J lost 5, with 15 bases in between. This CDR3 region has 16 residues. The CDR3 reads CASSISSPSGTGELFF. The CDR3 DNA reads as TGTGCCAGTAGTATAAGCAGTCCCTCGGGGACCGGGGAGCTGTTTTTT. The whole variable domain, remainder taken from reference TRBV19 and TRBJ2-2, is DGGITQSPKYLFRKEGQNVTLSCEQNLNHDAMYWYRQDPGQGLRLIYYSQIVNDFQKGDIAEGYSVSREKKESFPLTVTSAQKNPTAFYLCASSISSPSGTGELFFGEGSRLTVL.

The chain has TRBV29-1 and TRBJ2-1; 12 bases fit TRBD2. J lost 5 bases, V lost 7 bases, and 3 bases had no gene match. Germline V gene lookup returns CDR1 SQVTM and CDR2 ANQGSEA. The CDR3 extends over 13 amino acids. The DNA for the CDR3 is TGCAGCGCAAGACTAGCGGGGGACAATGAGCAGTTCTTC. Amino acids: CSARLAGDNEQFF.

A few counts support this clone. The rearrangement joins TRBV30 to TRBJ1-5; no definite D call. In germline, CDR1 is GTSNPN, CDR2 SVGIG (reference sequence). The germline V and J ends were trimmed by 3 bases and 0 bases, with 9 bases remaining between them. CDR3 length equals 14 residues. CDR3 sequence (DNA): TGTGCCTGGAGACAGAAGTATAGCAATCAGCCCCAGCATTTT. It is translated as CAWRQKYSNQPQHF.

About this clone itself: The germline gene is not matched at one end of the junction; a read error may be the cause. The V call is TRBV5-1, the J call TRBJ2-4, with 11 bases that match TRBD2. The CDR3 runs to 15 residues. Germline V CDR1 and CDR2: SGHRS, YFSETQ. DNA for the CDR3: TGCGCCAGCAGCTTGGAAACCCCGACTAGCGGGACGCTCTTCTTC. Translated, it gives CASSLETPTSGTLFF.

This sequence joins TRBV7-3 and TRBJ2-1; 15 bases line up with TRBD2. CDR1 and CDR2 (germline): SGHTA, FQGTGA. This CDR3 spans 18 amino acids. The trim removed 5 bases at V and 7 bases at J, leaving 12 bases unmatched. The CDR3 here is CASSRGLAGGSGGNEQFF. The CDR3, as DNA: TGTGCCAGCAGCCGAGGACTAGCGGGAGGGTCAGGGGGAAATGAGCAGTTCTTC. The full variable domain, its missing parts supplied by reference TRBV7-3 and TRBJ2-1, is GAGVSQTPSNKVTEKGKYVELRCDPISGHTALYWYRQSLGQGPEFLIYFQGTGAADDSGLPNDRFFAVRPEGSVSTLKIQRTERGDSAVYLCASSRGLAGGSGGNEQFFGPGTRLTVL.

The gene calls are TRBV5-1 and TRBJ2-7; D may be TRBD2 (7 bases). This CDR3 is 15 amino acids long. From germline, CDR1 is SGHRS and CDR2 YFSETQ. Trimming removed 4 bases from V and 3 bases from J, with 17 bases in between. CDR3 DNA: TGCGCCAGCAGCAGGGGGGGGACTGCGCTCTACGAGCAGTACTTC. Its protein product is CASSRGGTALYEQYF.

The chain has TRBV7-9 and TRBJ2-7; 9 positions agree with TRBD1. V gave up 0 bases and J gave up 5 bases; unmatched junction bases: 5. The germline V gene has CDR1 SEHNR and CDR2 FQNEAQ (reference sequence). There are 15 residues in the CDR3. CDR3 region: CASSLAGTGPHEQYF. The CDR3 region has the DNA TGTGCCAGCAGCTTAGCCGGGACAGGGCCCCACGAGCAGTACTTC.

V usage is TRBV10-3 and J usage is TRBJ2-3, with D possibly matching TRBD1 (6 bases). The V gene lost 6 bases and the J gene lost 3 bases, with 13 bases spanning the gap. The CDR3 extends over 14 amino acids. CDR1 and CDR2 (germline): ENHRY, SYGVKD. CDR3: CAIRHRDGTDTQYF. For the CDR3, the DNA is TGTGCCATCAGACACAGGGACGGGACAGATACGCAGTATTTT.

The chain couples TRBV7-9 to TRBJ2-3; 9 nucleotides line up with TRBD2. Germline values: CDR1 SEHNR, CDR2 FQNEAQ (reference sequence). V lost 5 bases to trimming and J lost 1 base; unmatched junction nucleotides: 16. The CDR3 is 19 amino acids. In DNA, the CDR3 is TGTGCCAGCAGCCGCAATAGAGTGTGGTCTAGCGGGGGCACAGATACGCAGTATTTT. Translated, it gives CASSRNRVWSSGGTDTQYF.

This sequence joins TRBV11-2 and TRBJ2-7, with D possibly matching TRBD2 (6 bases). Germline loops: CDR1 SGHAT, CDR2 FQNNGV. CDR3 length: 14 residues. Trimming took 1 base from V and 0 from J, leaving 7 bases between them. The DNA of the CDR3 is TGTGCCAGCAGCTTAGGCGGGGACTCCTACGAGCAGTACTTC. It yields the protein CASSLGGDSYEQYF.

This chain connects TRBV24-1 to TRBJ2-2, with 8 bases lining up with TRBD1. Unmatched junction bases numbered 6, after V lost 3 bases and J lost 4 bases. CDR1 and CDR2 (germline): KGHDR, SFDVKD. CDR3 length: 16 amino acids. CDR3 loop: CATSDPRQGTTGELFF. DNA of the CDR3: TGTGCCACCAGTGATCCTAGACAGGGGACCACCGGGGAGCTGTTTTTT.

In this sample, this clone turned up once. The chain recombines TRBV7-3 with TRBJ2-3, with 7 nucleotides matching TRBD2. The germline V gene encodes CDR1 SGHTA and CDR2 FQGTGA. The CDR3 totals 17 residues. With 1 base clipped from V and 0 bases from J, the junction kept 7 bases outside the gene matches. In DNA, the CDR3 is TGTGCCAGCAGCTTAATATCAAGCGGGACTAGCACAGATACGCAGTATTTT. Translation: CASSLISSGTSTDTQYF.

This chain links TRBV5-1 with TRBJ2-7, with D uncertain. V lost 0 bases to trimming and J lost 2 bases, with 12 bases between them. The CDR3 spans 15 residues. Germline assignment: CDR1 SGHRS and CDR2 YFSETQ. CDR3 region: CASSLDFRTPYEQYF. The CDR3 DNA follows: TGCGCCAGCAGCTTGGATTTCAGAACCCCCTACGAGCAGTACTTC.

The chain employs TRBV19 and TRBJ1-2; 7 bases map to TRBD1. V trimming: 5 bases; J trimming: 4 bases; junction bases outside the gene matches: 7. Per germline, CDR1 LNHDA and CDR2 SQIVND (reference sequence). The CDR3 spans 14 residues. CDR3 DNA sequence: TGTGCCAGTAGTCCCGGACAGGACCGCTATGGCTACACCTTC. Its protein product is CASSPGQDRYGYTF.

V usage is TRBV4-3 and J usage is TRBJ1-1; weak D call: TRBD1 (5 bases). There are 15 residues in the CDR3. V lost 0 bases and J lost 2, with 10 bases in between. Looked up from germline, CDR1 is LGHNA and CDR2 is YSLEER. This CDR3 is CASSQDRQPNTEAFF. CDR3 coding DNA: TGCGCCAGCAGCCAAGATCGACAGCCAAACACTGAAGCTTTCTTT.

The V gene is TRBV6-5, the J gene TRBJ1-1; possible D gene TRBD1, 5 bases. The CDR3 contains 12 residues. The V end lost 7 bases, the J end lost 4 bases, and 10 bases lay between the germline ends. Germline V gives CDR1 MNHEY, CDR2 SVGAGI. As DNA, the CDR3 is TGTGCCAGCAACAACGGGGGCACTGAAGCTTTCTTT. It specifies CASNNGGTEAFF.

The V call is TRBV7-8, the J call TRBJ2-5; the D gene is possibly TRBD2 (5 bases). Germline loops: CDR1 SGHVS, CDR2 FQNEAQ. Trimming left V 2 bases short and J 5 bases short, with 18 bases between. This CDR3 is built from 16 residues. CDR3 loop: CASSLIVGSGSETQYF. The CDR3 DNA reads TGTGCCAGCAGCTTAATAGTTGGTTCGGGAAGTGAGACCCAGTACTTC.

The chain employs TRBV5-1 and TRBJ2-2; TRBD2 matches 13 bases. Unmatched junction bases numbered 6, after V lost 4 bases and J lost 6 bases. This CDR3 region has 16 residues. Germline CDR1 reads SGHRS; CDR2 reads YFSETQ. The CDR3 loop is CASSAGLAGEPGELFF. CDR3 DNA sequence: TGCGCCAGCAGCGCCGGACTAGCGGGAGAACCCGGGGAGCTGTTTTTT.

The chain has TRBV24-1 and TRBJ1-1; D perhaps matches TRBD1 (5 bases). CDR1 is KGHDR, CDR2 SFDVKD, per germline. CDR3 length: 15 residues. V lost 8 bases and J 4 bases, leaving 19 bases between the germline ends. The CDR3 DNA sequence: TGTGCCACCACGTCAGGGTCCATTCAGGGCACTGAAGCTTTCTTT. Translation: CATTSGSIQGTEAFF.

J is TRBJ2-3 and V is TRBV3-1 (or the pseudogene TRBV3-2); 8 nucleotides match TRBD2. Looked up from germline, CDR1 is LGHDT and CDR2 is YNNKEL (reference sequence). The length of the CDR3 is 16 residues. V gave up 1 base and J gave up 1 base; unmatched junction bases: 4. CDR3 DNA sequence: TGTGCCAGCAGCCAAGGCCCGGGACTAGGCACAGATACGCAGTATTTT. Translating gives CASSQGPGLGTDTQYF.

The chain recombines TRBV14 with TRBJ1-2, with D perhaps matching TRBD1 (6 bases). The CDR3 has 17 amino acids. V was cut by 0 bases and J by 5 bases, with 19 bases left in between. CDR1 is SGHDN and CDR2 is FVKESK in the germline V gene. Here the CDR3 reads CASSQDGYPGGLYGYTF. The CDR3 region has the DNA TGTGCCAGCAGCCAAGATGGATATCCGGGGGGCTTGTATGGCTACACCTTC.

The J gene is TRBJ2-1, the V gene TRBV2; 8 positions agree with TRBD2. This CDR3 contains 19 residues. Germline CDR1 SNHLY, CDR2 FYNNEI. The J segment lost 5 bases and the V segment lost 4 bases, leaving 19 bases of the junction unmatched. CDR3 loop: CASSAPGGGILAGNNEQFF. The CDR3 coding sequence is TGTGCCAGCAGTGCCCCGGGAGGAGGTATTCTAGCGGGTAACAATGAGCAGTTCTTC.